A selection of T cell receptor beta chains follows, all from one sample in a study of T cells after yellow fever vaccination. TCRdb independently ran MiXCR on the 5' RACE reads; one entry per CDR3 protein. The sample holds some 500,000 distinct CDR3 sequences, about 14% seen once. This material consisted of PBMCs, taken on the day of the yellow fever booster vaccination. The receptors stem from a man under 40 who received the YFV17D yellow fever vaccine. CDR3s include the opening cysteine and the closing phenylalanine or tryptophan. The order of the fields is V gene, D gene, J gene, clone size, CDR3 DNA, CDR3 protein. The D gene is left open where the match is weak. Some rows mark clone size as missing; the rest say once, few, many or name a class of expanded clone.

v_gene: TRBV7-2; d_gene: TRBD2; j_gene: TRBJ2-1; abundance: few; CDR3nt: TGTGCCAGCAGCTTTATGACTAGCGGAAGCAATGAGCAGTTCTTC; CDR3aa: CASSFMTSGSNEQFF
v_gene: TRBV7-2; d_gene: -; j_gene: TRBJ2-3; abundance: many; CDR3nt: TGTGCCAGCAGCTCACGTCCGGGAGCAGATACGCAGTATTTT; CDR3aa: CASSSRPGADTQYF
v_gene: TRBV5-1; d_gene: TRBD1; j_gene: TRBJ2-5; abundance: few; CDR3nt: TGCGCCAGCAAACAGGGGGCCGGAGGAGAGACCCAGTACTTC; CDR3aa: CASKQGAGGETQYF
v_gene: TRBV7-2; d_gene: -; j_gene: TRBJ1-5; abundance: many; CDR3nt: TGTGCCAGCAGCTTAGAGGTTTCACAGCCCCAGCATTTT; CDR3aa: CASSLEVSQPQHF
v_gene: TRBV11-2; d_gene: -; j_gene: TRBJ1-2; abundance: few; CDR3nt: TGTGCCAGCAGCCTAGTTCCAGGGAGTGGCTACACCTTC; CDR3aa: CASSLVPGSGYTF
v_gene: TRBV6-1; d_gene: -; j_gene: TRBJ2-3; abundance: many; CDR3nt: TGTGCCAGCAGAACCGACCCAGGGTCAGATACGCAGTATTTT; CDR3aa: CASRTDPGSDTQYF
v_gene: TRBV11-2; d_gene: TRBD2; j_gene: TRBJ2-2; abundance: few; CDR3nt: TGTGCCAGCAGCTCCCTACTAGCGGGGCGACGATCGAACACCGGGGAGCTGTTTTTT; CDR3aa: CASSSLLAGRRSNTGELFF
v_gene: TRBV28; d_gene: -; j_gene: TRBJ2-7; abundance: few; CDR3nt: TGTGCCAGCAGAGCCCGTACAGGCTACGAGCAGTACTTC; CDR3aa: CASRARTGYEQYF
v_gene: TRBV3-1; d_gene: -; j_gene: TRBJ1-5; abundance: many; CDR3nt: TGTGCCAGCAGCCAAGATCGGGTTCAGCCCCAGCATTTT; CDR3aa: CASSQDRVQPQHF
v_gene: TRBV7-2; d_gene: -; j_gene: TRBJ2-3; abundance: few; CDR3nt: TGTGCCAGCAGCTACTCGCACAGCACAGATACGCAGTATTTT; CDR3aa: CASSYSHSTDTQYF
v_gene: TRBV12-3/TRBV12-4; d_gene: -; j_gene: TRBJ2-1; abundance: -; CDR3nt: TGTGCCAGCAGCCAGCTCAGGGACAATGAGCAGTTCTTC; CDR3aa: CASSQLRDNEQFF
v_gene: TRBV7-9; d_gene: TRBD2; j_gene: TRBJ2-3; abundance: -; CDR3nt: TGTGCCAGCAGCTTAGCGAACCGGGAGGGCCGGACAGATACGCAGTATTTT; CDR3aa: CASSLANREGRTDTQYF
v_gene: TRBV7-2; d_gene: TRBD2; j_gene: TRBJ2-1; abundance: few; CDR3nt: TGTGCCAGCTCTGGGGGGACTAGCCCGTGGGATGAGCAGTTCTTC; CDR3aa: CASSGGTSPWDEQFF
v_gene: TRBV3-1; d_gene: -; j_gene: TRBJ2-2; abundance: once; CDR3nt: TGTGCCAGCAGCCAACCCCGGGACACCGGGGAGCTGTTTTTT; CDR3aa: CASSQPRDTGELFF
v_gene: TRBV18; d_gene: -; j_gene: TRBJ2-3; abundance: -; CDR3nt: TGTGCCAGCTCACCACAATCAAATACGCAGTATTTT; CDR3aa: CASSPQSNTQYF
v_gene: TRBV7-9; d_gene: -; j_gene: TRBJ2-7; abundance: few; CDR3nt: TGTGCCAGCACCCATCCCGACAGCGCGGTCTACGAGCAGTACTTC; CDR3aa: CASTHPDSAVYEQYF
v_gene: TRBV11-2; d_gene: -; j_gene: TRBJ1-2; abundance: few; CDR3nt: TGTGCCAGCAGCGGGGTGGCAGGAGGGAGCTATGGCTACACCTTC; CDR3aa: CASSGVAGGSYGYTF
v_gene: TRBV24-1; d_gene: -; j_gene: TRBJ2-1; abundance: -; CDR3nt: TGTGCCACCAGTGATCCGGGGAGCTCTTCGTATGAGCAGTTCTTC; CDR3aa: CATSDPGSSSYEQFF
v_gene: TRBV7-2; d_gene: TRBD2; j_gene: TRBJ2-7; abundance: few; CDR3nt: TGTGCCAGCAGTTTCGTGGCGGGAGGTACCTACGAGCAGTACTTC; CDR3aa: CASSFVAGGTYEQYF
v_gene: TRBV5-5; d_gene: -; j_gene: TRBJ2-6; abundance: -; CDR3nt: TGTGCCAGCAGCTTGCTAGATGGGGCCAACGTCCTGACTTTC; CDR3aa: CASSLLDGANVLTF
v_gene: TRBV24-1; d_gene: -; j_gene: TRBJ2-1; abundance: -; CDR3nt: TGTGCCACCAGTGACCGACAGACTGTTGACAATGAGCAGTTCTTC; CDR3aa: CATSDRQTVDNEQFF
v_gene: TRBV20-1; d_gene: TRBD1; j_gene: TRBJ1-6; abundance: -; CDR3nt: TGCAGTGCTAGAACCGGGACAGGGGTATCACCCCTCCACTTT; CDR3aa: CSARTGTGVSPLHF